This entry is about one T cell receptor (beta chain). Its specificity is not known. These data belong to a study of cytomegalovirus exposure and HLA in healthy donors. V was shortened by 7 bases and J by 2 bases, with 20 bases between the two germline ends. The CDR3 loop spans 16 amino acids. Germline V gives CDR1 MNHNY, CDR2 SVGAGI (reference sequence). Both 60 Vbeta primers and 13 Jbeta primers went into the PCR. TCRdb's table, derived via immunoSEQ multiplex PCR, lists solely in-frame clones and lacks some. This sample has 160,000 or so clones, with 70% to 85% found just once. Findings and caveats of the study: Some highly shared sequence variants likely arose as a pipeline artifact. The study recorded about 160 TCR beta chains that were cytomegalovirus-associated. Analyzed later, most CMV-associated TCR beta chains appeared HLA-restricted. Through in vitro validation, three CMV-associated chains were shown to be specific for CMV antigens.

This clonotype was sampled from a human donor in good health. Sequencing was performed on PBMCs. The chain employs TRBV6-6 and TRBJ1-2, with D tentatively TRBD1 (6 bases). In DNA form, the CDR3 reads TGTGCCAGCACCCCAAAACTTCAGGGGTCGAACTATGGCTACACCTTC. Amino acid sequence: CASTPKLQGSNYGYTF.